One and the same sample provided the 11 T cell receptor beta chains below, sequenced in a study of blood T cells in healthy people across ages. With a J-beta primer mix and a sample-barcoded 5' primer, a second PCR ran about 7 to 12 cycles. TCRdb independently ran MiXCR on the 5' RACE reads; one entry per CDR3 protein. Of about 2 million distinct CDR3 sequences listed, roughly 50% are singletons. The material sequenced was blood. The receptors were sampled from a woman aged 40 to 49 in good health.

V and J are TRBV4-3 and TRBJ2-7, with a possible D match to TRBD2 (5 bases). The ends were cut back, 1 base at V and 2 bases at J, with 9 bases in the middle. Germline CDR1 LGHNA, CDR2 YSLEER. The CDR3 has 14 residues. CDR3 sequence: CASSQVERAYEQYF. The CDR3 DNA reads TGCGCCAGCAGCCAAGTCGAGAGGGCCTACGAGCAGTACTTC.

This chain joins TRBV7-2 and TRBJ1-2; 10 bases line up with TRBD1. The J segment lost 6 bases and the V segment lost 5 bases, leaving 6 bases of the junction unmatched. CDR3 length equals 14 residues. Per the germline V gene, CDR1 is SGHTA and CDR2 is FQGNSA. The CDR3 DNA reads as TGTGCCAGCAGCACGGACAGGGGGAGGGATGGCTACACCTTC. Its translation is CASSTDRGRDGYTF.

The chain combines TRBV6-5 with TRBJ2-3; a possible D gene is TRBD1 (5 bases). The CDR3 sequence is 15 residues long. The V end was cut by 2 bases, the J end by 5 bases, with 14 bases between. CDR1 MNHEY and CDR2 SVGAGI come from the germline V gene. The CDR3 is CASSYGQGQEDTQYF. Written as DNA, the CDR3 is TGTGCCAGCAGTTACGGGCAGGGTCAGGAAGATACGCAGTATTTT.

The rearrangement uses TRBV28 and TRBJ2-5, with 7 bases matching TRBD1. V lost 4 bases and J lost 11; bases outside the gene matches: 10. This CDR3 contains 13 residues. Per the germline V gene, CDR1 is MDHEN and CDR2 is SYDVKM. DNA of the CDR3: TGTGCCAGCAGTTCCCTGGACAGGCTCGGGCAGTACTTC. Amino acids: CASSSLDRLGQYF.

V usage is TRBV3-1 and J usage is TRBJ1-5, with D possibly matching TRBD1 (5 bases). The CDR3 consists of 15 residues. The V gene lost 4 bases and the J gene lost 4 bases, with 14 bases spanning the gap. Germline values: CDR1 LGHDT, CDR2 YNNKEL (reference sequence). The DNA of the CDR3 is TGTGCCAGCAGCCCAGGGACCGAAATTAATCAGCCCCAGCATTTT. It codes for CASSPGTEINQPQHF.

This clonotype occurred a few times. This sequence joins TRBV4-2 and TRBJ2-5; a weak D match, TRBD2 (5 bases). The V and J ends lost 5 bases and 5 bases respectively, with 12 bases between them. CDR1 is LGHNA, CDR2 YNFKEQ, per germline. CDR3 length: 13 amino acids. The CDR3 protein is CASSVSSFETQYF. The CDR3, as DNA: TGTGCCAGCAGCGTGTCTAGCTTCGAGACCCAGTACTTC.

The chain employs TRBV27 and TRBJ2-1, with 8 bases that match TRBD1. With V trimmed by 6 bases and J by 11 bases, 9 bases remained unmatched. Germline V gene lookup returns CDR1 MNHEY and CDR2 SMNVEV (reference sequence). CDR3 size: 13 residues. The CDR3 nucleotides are TGTGCCAGCAGCCGCACGGACAGGGAAAAGCAGTTCTTC. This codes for CASSRTDREKQFF.

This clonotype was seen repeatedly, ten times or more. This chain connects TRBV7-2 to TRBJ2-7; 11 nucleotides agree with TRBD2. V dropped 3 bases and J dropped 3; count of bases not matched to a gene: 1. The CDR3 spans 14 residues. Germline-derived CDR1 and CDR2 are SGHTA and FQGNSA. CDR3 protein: CASSFLAGGYEQYF. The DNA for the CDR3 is TGTGCCAGCAGCTTCCTAGCGGGGGGCTACGAGCAGTACTTC.

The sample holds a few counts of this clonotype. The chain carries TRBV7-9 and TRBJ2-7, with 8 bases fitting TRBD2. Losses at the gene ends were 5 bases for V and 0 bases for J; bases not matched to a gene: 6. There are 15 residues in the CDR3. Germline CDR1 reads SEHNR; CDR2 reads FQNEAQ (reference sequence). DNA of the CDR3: TGTGCCAGCAGCGGTACTAGCGGTCCCTCCTACGAGCAGTACTTC. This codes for CASSGTSGPSYEQYF.

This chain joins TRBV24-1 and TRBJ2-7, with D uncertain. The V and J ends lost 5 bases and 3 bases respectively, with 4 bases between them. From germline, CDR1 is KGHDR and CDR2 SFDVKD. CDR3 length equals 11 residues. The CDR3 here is CATSADYEQYF. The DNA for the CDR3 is TGTGCCACCAGTGCAGACTACGAGCAGTACTTC.

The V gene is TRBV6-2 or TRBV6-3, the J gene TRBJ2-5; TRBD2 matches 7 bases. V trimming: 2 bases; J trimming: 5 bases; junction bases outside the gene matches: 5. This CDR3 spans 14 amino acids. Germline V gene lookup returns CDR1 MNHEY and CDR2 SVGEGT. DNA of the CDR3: TGTGCCAGCAGTTACGGGCGGGGGTCTGAGACCCAGTACTTC. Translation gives CASSYGRGSETQYF.